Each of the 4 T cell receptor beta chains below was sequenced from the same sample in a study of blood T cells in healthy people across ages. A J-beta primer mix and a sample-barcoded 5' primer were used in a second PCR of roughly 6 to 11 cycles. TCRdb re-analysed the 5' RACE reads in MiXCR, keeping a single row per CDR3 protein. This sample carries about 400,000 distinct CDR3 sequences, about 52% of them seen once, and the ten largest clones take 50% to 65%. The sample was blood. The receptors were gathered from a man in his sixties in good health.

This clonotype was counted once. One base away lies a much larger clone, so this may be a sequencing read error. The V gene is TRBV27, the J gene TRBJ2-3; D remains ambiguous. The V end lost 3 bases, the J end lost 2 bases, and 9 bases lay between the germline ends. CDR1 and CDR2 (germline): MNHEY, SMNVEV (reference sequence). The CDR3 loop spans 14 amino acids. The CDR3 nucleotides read TGTGCCAGCAGTTTTTACGGCCTCACAGATACGCAGTATTTT. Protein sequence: CASSFYGLTDTQYF.

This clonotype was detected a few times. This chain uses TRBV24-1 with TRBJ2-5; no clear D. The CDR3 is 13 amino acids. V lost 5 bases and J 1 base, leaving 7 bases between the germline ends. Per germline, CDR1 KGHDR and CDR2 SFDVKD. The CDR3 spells CATSGAGQETQYF. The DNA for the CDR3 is TGTGCCACCAGTGGGGCAGGCCAAGAGACCCAGTACTTC.

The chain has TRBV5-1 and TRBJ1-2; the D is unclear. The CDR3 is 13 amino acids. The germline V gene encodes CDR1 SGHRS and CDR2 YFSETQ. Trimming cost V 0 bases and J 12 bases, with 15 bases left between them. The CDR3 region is CASSLDEGSGHTF. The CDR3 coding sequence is TGCGCCAGCAGCTTGGATGAAGGGTCCGGCCACACCTTC.

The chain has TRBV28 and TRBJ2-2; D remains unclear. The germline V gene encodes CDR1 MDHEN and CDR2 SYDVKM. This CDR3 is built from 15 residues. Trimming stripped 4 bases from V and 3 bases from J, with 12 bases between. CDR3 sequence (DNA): TGTGCCAGCAGTTCCCGTACTCGAGACACCGGGGAGCTGTTTTTT. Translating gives CASSSRTRDTGELFF.